The sequence of this TCR beta chain was determined in a study of Ad26.COV2.S vaccination and SARS-CoV-2 variants. Study-level information: Once or twice, 56 days apart, Ad26.COV2.S was delivered intramuscularly.

This clone appeared a few times. Its antigen is currently unknown. Study-level points and caveats: Similar non-spike TCR breadth was observed in recipients of vaccine and of placebo.

Treatment reported: some 19 received Ad26.COV2.S at low or high dose, single or two shots; 5 received placebo; per-sample allocation not given. Collection of the samples took place on day 63 after the first injection of vaccine or placebo. It was an adult aged 18-55 years in Boston who was the donor. In the vaccine, an Ad26 vector expressed the SARS-CoV-2 spike of the Wuhan strain. The germline V gene has CDR1 LNHDA and CDR2 SQIVND (reference sequence). Trimming took off 4 bases at V and 0 bases at J, with 12 bases between the two ends. The CDR3 is 15 amino acids. Measured with immunoSEQ multiplex PCR; TCRdb has only the in-frame clones, and not every one. The data show approximately 350,000 clones, with 80% to 90% seen just once and around 3.6% held by the top ten.

This specimen consisted of peripheral blood, obtained in a trial of Ad26.COV2.S vaccine versus placebo. The chain uses TRBV19 and TRBJ1-2, with D perhaps matching TRBD1 (6 bases). The receptor was derived from a person between 18 and 59 years old who received the Ad26.COV2.S COVID-19 vaccine or a placebo. The CDR3 sequence: CASSRMGTTNYGYTF. CDR3 nucleotide sequence: TGTGCCAGTAGTAGGATGGGGACAACTAACTATGGCTACACCTTC.